This T cell receptor beta chain was captured by sequencing in a study of somatic mutations in cytotoxic T cells in rheumatoid arthritis. Germline lookup yields CDR1 LNHDA and CDR2 SQIVND (reference sequence). V lost 3 bases to trimming and J lost 6 bases, with 12 bases between them. This CDR3 spans 14 amino acids. Authors' methods: There were rare matches between patient CD8+ clones larger than 1% and published virus-specific TCRB sequences. Libraries were prepared by immunoSEQ multiplex PCR; TCRdb keeps only in-frame clonotypes and omits some of them. The D gene and trimming were derived from the DNA, and the V and J assignments and clone size from that table. The sample has around 15,000 clones, around 80% seen once; the top ten hold 15% to 20%.

The clonotype comes from a woman in her 50s with rheumatoid arthritis. The chain uses TRBV19 and TRBJ2-1; D unresolved. Sequencing used CD8+ T cells sorted from blood. The CDR3 coding sequence is TGTGCCAGTAGTATCGGCTACTCCCCCAATGAGCAGTTCTTC. Its translation is CASSIGYSPNEQFF.